Shown below are 10 T cell receptor beta chains from a single sample sequenced in a study of blood T cell repertoires in COVID-19. Data came from immunoSEQ multiplex PCR; TCRdb stores just in-frame clones and leaves some out. Of around 160,000 clones listed, roughly 90% are singletons. The sequenced sample consisted of peripheral blood. Source of these receptors: a man in his 60s with acute or convalescent COVID-19.

V and J are TRBV7-2 and TRBJ2-1, with no clear D. This CDR3 is built from 14 residues. The V end lost 1 base, the J end lost 9 bases, and 13 bases lay between the germline ends. Germline V gene lookup returns CDR1 SGHTA and CDR2 FQGNSA. CDR3 in amino acids: CASSLDISSGEQFF. CDR3 nucleotides: TGTGCCAGCAGCTTAGACATTAGCTCGGGTGAGCAGTTCTTC.

The rearrangement uses TRBV4-2 and TRBJ1-2; 7 positions agree with TRBD1. This CDR3 spans 15 amino acids. The V segment lost 2 bases and the J segment 2 bases; nucleotides outside the gene matches: 5. Germline V gene sequence: CDR1 LGHNA, CDR2 YNFKEQ. DNA of the CDR3: TGTGCCAGCAGCCAACCTTCGACAGGGAACTATGGCTACACCTTC. Protein product: CASSQPSTGNYGYTF.

This chain connects TRBV27 to TRBJ1-6; a weak D match, TRBD1 (6 bases). There are 14 residues in the CDR3. Trimming cost V 3 bases and J 11 bases, with 14 bases left between them. CDR1 is MNHEY and CDR2 is SMNVEV in the germline V gene (reference sequence). Here the CDR3 DNA reads TGTGCCAGCAGTTTGGGGGGGCGCATGCCACCCCTCCACTTT. This encodes CASSLGGRMPPLHF.

CDR3: CASSLEGSTSTDTQYF. The CDR3 DNA reads as TGTGCCAGCAGCTTAGAGGGCAGCACTAGCACAGATACGCAGTATTTT. The chain has TRBV11-2 and TRBJ2-3; D remains unclear. V lost 0 bases and J lost 0, with 10 bases in between. From germline, CDR1 is SGHAT and CDR2 FQNNGV. The CDR3 spans 16 residues.

The chain couples TRBV15 to TRBJ1-6; unclear D gene. This CDR3 spans 16 amino acids. Trimming stripped 5 bases from V and 13 bases from J, with 24 bases between. From germline, CDR1 is LNHNV and CDR2 YYDKDF (reference sequence). The CDR3 coding sequence is TGTGCCACCAGCTCGCTCTTTCGCACAGAAAAATTGCCCCTCCACTTT. Protein product: CATSSLFRTEKLPLHF.

The J gene is TRBJ1-4, the V gene TRBV4-2, with TRBD1 matching 9 bases. The V and J ends lost 4 bases and 6 bases, in that order; junction bases with no gene match: 12. CDR1 is LGHNA, CDR2 YNFKEQ, per germline. The CDR3 totals 17 residues. The CDR3 bases are TGTGCCAGCAGCCGTTACTCTCCGGGACAGGGCGATGAAAAACTGTTTTTT. It translates to CASSRYSPGQGDEKLFF.

The chain employs TRBV3-1 (or the pseudogene TRBV3-2) and TRBJ2-3; D uncertain. Trimming stripped 0 bases from V and 1 base from J, with 14 bases between. Germline assignment: CDR1 LGHDT and CDR2 YNNKEL (reference sequence). This CDR3 contains 17 residues. This chain's CDR3 is CASSQDYTSGGTDTQYF. CDR3 sequence (DNA): TGTGCCAGCAGCCAAGATTACACGTCGGGTGGCACAGATACGCAGTATTTT.

The rearrangement links TRBV21-1 to TRBJ1-2; the table names TRBD1, a call not compared with the DNA. TRBV21-1 is classified as a pseudogene. CDR3 length: 17 residues. In DNA form, the CDR3 reads TGTGCCAGCAGCAGAAAACAGGGCAGGGTCAAATCGTACGGCTACACCTTC. Protein: CASSRKQGRVKSYGYTF.

The V gene is TRBV18, the J gene TRBJ1-1, with D perhaps TRBD1 (5 bases). The CDR3 contains 17 residues. V shed 6 bases and J shed 1 base, with 21 bases lying between them. Germline CDR1 reads KGHSH; CDR2 reads LQKENI. The DNA of the CDR3 is TGTGCCAGCTCCCGAACCACGGGACTATGGGGGAACACTGAAGCTTTCTTT. Its protein product is CASSRTTGLWGNTEAFF.

V is TRBV24-1 and J is TRBJ2-3, with a tentative D call TRBD1 (5 bases). Germline CDR1 is KGHDR and CDR2 is SFDVKD. The CDR3 has 15 amino acids. Trimming cost V 4 bases and J 2 bases, with 12 bases left between them. The chain's CDR3 is CATSDPRTYTDTQYF. The CDR3 DNA follows: TGTGCCACCAGTGACCCCCGGACATACACAGATACGCAGTATTTT.